This TCR beta chain stems from a study of control samples from healthy donors and cancer patients. Measured with immunoSEQ multiplex PCR; TCRdb has only the in-frame clones, and not every one. The sample lists about 100,000 clones, about 90% seen once, with 18% in the top ten. This CDR3 is 17 amino acids long. The V and J ends lost 6 bases and 0 bases, in that order; junction bases with no gene match: 11. The germline V gene encodes CDR1 MNHEY and CDR2 SMNVEV (reference sequence). The J gene is TRBJ2-1, the V gene TRBV27; TRBD2 matches at 7 bases. This sequence originates from a woman aged 50 to 65 in good health. The specimen sequenced was blood. CDR3: CASSSLPAGSSYNEQFF. In nucleotides, the CDR3 is TGTGCCAGCAGCTCACTCCCAGCGGGAAGCTCCTACAATGAGCAGTTCTTC.